This paragraph covers one T cell receptor (beta chain) sequence. These data come from a study of cytomegalovirus exposure and HLA in healthy donors. PCR was performed using 60 Vbeta and 13 Jbeta primers. Method: immunoSEQ multiplex PCR; TCRdb's copy keeps in-frame clones and lacks some. The table records under 110,000 clones, roughly 71% of them present only once. The CDR3 loop spans 14 amino acids. Germline V CDR1 and CDR2: SGHDT, YYEEEE. The study sampled nominally healthy donors, though unrecorded immune exposures were likely. The sample taken for sequencing was PBMCs. The source is a male donor in good health and CMV-seropositive. This chain connects TRBV5-6 to TRBJ2-5; 7 bases agree with TRBD1. The assigned J gene may be wrong: the sequence end matches TRBJ2-7 better. CDR3 DNA sequence: TGTGCCAGCAGCTTGGGGGGACAGAGCTACGAGCAGTACTTC. Translated: CASSLGGQSYEQYF.